The T cell receptor beta chain under discussion was sequenced for a study of cytomegalovirus exposure and HLA in healthy donors. This CDR3 has 16 amino acids. V was clipped by 3 bases and J by 4 bases, with 15 bases between them. CDR1 and CDR2 (germline): SEHNR, FQNEAQ (reference sequence). Primers included in the PCR were 60 Vbeta and 13 Jbeta primers. Here immunoSEQ multiplex PCR was the method, and the copy in TCRdb shows in-frame clones only, minus some. Among about 89,000 clones, over 8% were seen once, and the ten largest hold 5.1%. The clonotype comes from a man in his forties or fifties in good health and CMV-seropositive. The chain recombines TRBV7-9 with TRBJ1-4, with unresolved D. Sequenced material: PBMCs. The CDR3 bases are TGTGCCAGCAGCTTGGAACTCAAGGCGGGTAATGAAAAACTGTTTTTT. Translated, it gives CASSLELKAGNEKLFF.